Listed below are T cell receptor beta chains from one sample, sequenced in a study of cytomegalovirus exposure and HLA in healthy donors. The protocol was immunoSEQ multiplex PCR, while the TCRdb copy is restricted to in-frame clones and leaves out a portion. The repertoire holds over 50,000 clones, with around 92% as singletons. Sequencing was carried out using PBMCs. These receptors originate from a man between 18 and 29 years old in good health and CMV-seropositive. Both conserved end residues are part of each CDR3. The D gene is left open where the match is weak. Clone size is shown for a subset of rows, as once, few, many or a class of expanded clone.

NA	NA	TRBV30	TRBJ1-1	15	CAWSGWGTSNTEAFF	TGTGCCTGGAGTGGGTGGGGCACCTCGAACACTGAAGCTTTCTTT
NA	NA	TRBV25-1	TRBJ2-5	15	CASSDMRGRGETQYF	TGTGCCAGCAGTGATATGAGGGGGAGAGGAGAGACCCAGTACTTC
NA	NA	TRBV28	TRBJ2-7	14	CASSLLGADYEQYF	TGTGCCAGCAGCCTACTGGGGGCGGACTACGAGCAGTACTTC
TRBD2	NA	TRBV28	TRBJ2-7	16	CASINYRTSRSYEQYF	TGTGCCAGCATTAATTATCGGACTAGCCGATCCTACGAGCAGTACTTC
TRBD2	NA	TRBV7-9	TRBJ2-7	15	CASSPQREDFYEQYF	TGTGCCAGCAGCCCCCAGCGGGAGGATTTTTACGAGCAGTACTTC
TRBD1	NA	TRBV7-9	TRBJ2-7	16	CASSLAEQGAFHEQYF	TGTGCCAGCAGCTTAGCGGAACAGGGGGCATTCCACGAGCAGTACTTC
NA	NA	TRBV30	TRBJ1-5	15	CAFKGGSGGNQPQHF	TGTGCCTTTAAAGGCGGGTCAGGGGGCAATCAGCCCCAGCATTTT
NA	NA	TRBV29-1	TRBJ2-3	12	CSLNLRENTQYF	TGCAGCCTCAACCTGCGTGAGAATACGCAGTATTTT
TRBD1	NA	TRBV29-1	TRBJ2-7	13	CSVGQGSSYEQYF	TGCAGCGTTGGACAGGGCAGCTCCTACGAGCAGTACTTC
TRBD1	NA	TRBV19	TRBJ1-4	15	CASSISGTGYEKLFF	TGTGCCAGTAGTATCTCCGGGACAGGGTACGAAAAACTGTTTTTT
TRBD2	NA	TRBV29-1	TRBJ2-7	13	CSVGTSGNYEQYF	TGCAGCGTTGGGACTAGCGGTAACTACGAGCAGTACTTC
NA	NA	TRBV29-1	TRBJ2-3	12	CSWTASTDTQYF	TGCAGTTGGACAGCTAGCACAGATACGCAGTATTTT
NA	NA	TRBV5-6	TRBJ2-3	15	CASSRGAGDTDTQYF	TGTGCCAGCAGCCGGGGGGCGGGAGACACAGATACGCAGTATTTT
TRBD2	NA	TRBV11-2	TRBJ2-3	15	CASSWGLAGTDTQYF	TGTGCCAGCAGCTGGGGACTAGCGGGGACAGATACGCAGTATTTT
NA	NA	TRBV9	TRBJ1-5	17	CASRDVGYGRVWQPQHF	TGTGCCAGCAGGGACGTAGGGTACGGCAGGGTATGGCAGCCCCAGCATTTT
TRBD1	NA	TRBV10-3	TRBJ2-3	14	CAINGQGGTDTQYF	TGTGCCATCAATGGACAGGGAGGCACAGATACGCAGTATTTT
TRBD1	once	TRBV6-5	TRBJ1-3	15	CASNQGAGTGNTIYF	TGTGCCAGCAACCAGGGGGCAGGGACTGGAAACACCATATATTTT
NA	NA	TRBV25-1	TRBJ1-1	15	CASSITLGTTTEAFF	TGTGCCAGCAGTATTACCCTCGGGACAACCACTGAAGCTTTCTTT
TRBD2	NA	TRBV11-1	TRBJ2-2	16	CASSPELAGNTGELFF	TGTGCCAGCAGCCCGGAACTAGCGGGGAACACCGGGGAGCTGTTTTTT
NA	NA	TRBV30	TRBJ2-7	15	CAWSVRWGRTYEQYF	TGTGCCTGGAGTGTACGATGGGGGCGGACCTACGAGCAGTACTTC
NA	NA	TRBV19	TRBJ2-1	14	CAARSGGGIDEQFF	TGTGCCGCGCGGTCTGGGGGCGGAATCGATGAGCAGTTCTTC
TRBD2	NA	TRBV27	TRBJ2-3	16	CASSANQREGRDTQYF	TGTGCCAGCAGCGCAAACCAGCGGGAGGGCCGGGATACGCAGTATTTT
TRBD1	NA	TRBV11-3	TRBJ1-5	12	CASSLSDRVQHF	TGTGCCAGCAGCTTATCAGACAGGGTCCAGCATTTT
NA	NA	TRBV6-1	TRBJ1-5	14	CASSERGFNQPQHF	TGTGCCAGCAGTGAACGGGGGTTCAATCAGCCCCAGCATTTT
TRBD2	NA	TRBV5-4	TRBJ2-1	15	CASSFSGRSYNEQFF	TGTGCCAGCAGCTTTAGCGGGCGCTCCTACAATGAGCAGTTCTTC
NA	NA	TRBV6-6	TRBJ2-7	14	CASGPGLRLAEQYF	TGTGCCAGCGGTCCGGGACTTAGATTGGCCGAGCAGTACTTC
NA	NA	TRBV4-1	TRBJ2-2	15	CASSHVGGNTGELFF	TGCGCCAGCAGCCACGTCGGGGGGAACACCGGGGAGCTGTTTTTT
NA	NA	TRBV27	TRBJ1-5	14	CASSREGVLQPQHF	TGTGCCAGCAGTAGAGAGGGGGTGTTACAGCCCCAGCATTTT
TRBD2	NA	TRBV6-4	TRBJ2-1	15	CASSVSSGPYNEQFF	TGTGCCAGCAGTGTGTCTAGCGGTCCCTACAATGAGCAGTTCTTC